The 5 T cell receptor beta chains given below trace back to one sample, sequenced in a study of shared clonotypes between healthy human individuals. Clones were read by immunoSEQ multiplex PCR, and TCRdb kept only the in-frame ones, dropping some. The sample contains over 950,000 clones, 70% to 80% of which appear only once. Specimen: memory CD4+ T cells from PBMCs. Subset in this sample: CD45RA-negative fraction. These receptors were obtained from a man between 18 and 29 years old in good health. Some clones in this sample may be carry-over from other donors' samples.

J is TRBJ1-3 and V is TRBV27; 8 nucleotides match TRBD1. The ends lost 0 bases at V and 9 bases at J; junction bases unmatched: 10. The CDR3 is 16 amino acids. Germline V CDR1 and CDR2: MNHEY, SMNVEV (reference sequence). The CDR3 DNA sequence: TGTGCCAGCAGTTTATCGTTCCAGGGGGCTAGGGGCACCATATATTTT. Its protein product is CASSLSFQGARGTIYF.

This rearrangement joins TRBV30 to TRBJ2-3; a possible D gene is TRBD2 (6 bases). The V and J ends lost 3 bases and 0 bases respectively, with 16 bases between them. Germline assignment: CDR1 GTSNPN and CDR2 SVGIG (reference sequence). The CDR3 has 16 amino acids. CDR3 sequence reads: CAWSYDSGTSTDTQYF. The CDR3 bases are TGTGCCTGGAGCTATGATAGCGGTACTAGCACAGATACGCAGTATTTT.

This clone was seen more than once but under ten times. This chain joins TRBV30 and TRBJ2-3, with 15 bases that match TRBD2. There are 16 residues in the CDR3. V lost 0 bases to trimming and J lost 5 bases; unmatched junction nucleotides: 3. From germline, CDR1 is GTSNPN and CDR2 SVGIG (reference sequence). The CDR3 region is CAWSVGLAGGVDTQYF. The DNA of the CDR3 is TGTGCCTGGAGTGTTGGACTAGCGGGGGGGGTAGATACGCAGTATTTT.

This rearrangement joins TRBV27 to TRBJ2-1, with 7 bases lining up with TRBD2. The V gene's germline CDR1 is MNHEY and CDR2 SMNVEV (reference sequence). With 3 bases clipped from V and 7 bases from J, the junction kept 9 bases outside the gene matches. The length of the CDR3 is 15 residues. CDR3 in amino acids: CASSFRGVDLNEQFF. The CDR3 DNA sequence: TGTGCCAGCAGTTTTCGGGGGGTCGATTTGAATGAGCAGTTCTTC.

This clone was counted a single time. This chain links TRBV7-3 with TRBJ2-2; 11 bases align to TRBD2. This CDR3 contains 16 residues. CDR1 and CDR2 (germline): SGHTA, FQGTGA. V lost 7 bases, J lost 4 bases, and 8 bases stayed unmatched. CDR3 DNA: TGTGCCAGCACCTATAGCGGGAGGGGCAGCACCGGGGAGCTGTTTTTT. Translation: CASTYSGRGSTGELFF.